This T cell receptor (beta chain) was observed in a study of CXCR3-negative and CXCR3-positive naive CD8 T cells. Study-level background: The TRB read total, about 150 million, broke down to about 1.5 +/- 0.3 million reads per library. Study conclusions and caveats: TRB CDR3s of CXCR3-positive naive cells were more hydrophobic than those of CXCR3-negative naive cells.

Investigators sorted each CD8+ T cell subset in triplicate, taking under 350,000 cells each time. Cells classed as naive CD8+ T cells were CD45RO-CCR7+CD27+CD95-. The CDR3 extends over 13 amino acids. Germline V CDR1 and CDR2: MDHEN, SYDVKM. cDNA libraries for TRB were generated by 5' RACE incorporating UMI labels. TCRdb reprocessed the 5' RACE reads, with one entry per CDR3 protein and no DNA. Reported are 140,000 to 150,000 distinct CDR3 sequences; the ten largest clones contain about 0.27%. Details on this clonotype: Its specificity is not known.

The sequenced sample consisted of naive CXCR3+ CD8+ T cells from blood. Stated subset: CD45RO-CCR7+CD27+CD95- naive CD8+ T cells expressing CXCR3 (TNR3+). The source of this sequence is a human donor in good health. Some clones in this sample may be carry-over from other donors' samples. This sequence joins TRBV28 and TRBJ2-7; TCRdb calls TRBD1, which cannot be checked without DNA. The CDR3 loop is CASRPLQGYEQYF.